This T cell receptor beta chain was sequenced in a study of T-cell reconstitution after alpha-beta-depleted transplantation in children. A few counts support this clonotype. The CDR3 extends over 16 amino acids. Trimming pared 1 base from V and 1 base from J, leaving 8 bases between. CDR1 is MNHNS, CDR2 SASEGT, per germline. A library of TCRbeta sequences, prepared with unique molecular identifiers, was generated. TCRdb used MiXCR to reprocess the PCR reads, holding one entry per CDR3 protein. The data show around 410,000 distinct CDR3 sequences, approximately 11% seen once. The sequences come from PBMCs from the stem cell graft donor, collected from the stem cell graft. The receptor was isolated from a human donor who donated a stem cell graft to a child with acute myeloid leukemia. The rearrangement links TRBV6-1 to TRBJ2-6; D ambiguous. The CDR3 region is CASSEEFGSGANVLTF. For the CDR3, the DNA is TGTGCCAGCAGTGAAGAGTTCGGATCTGGGGCCAACGTCCTGACTTTC.